This TCR beta chain was captured by sequencing in a study of cytomegalovirus exposure and HLA in healthy donors. PCR primers comprised 60 Vbeta and 13 Jbeta primers. Clones were sequenced by immunoSEQ multiplex PCR, and TCRdb holds only the in-frame ones, with some missing. The sample shows about 170,000 clones, over 80% of them seen only once. CDR1 is MNHEY, CDR2 SVGAGI, per germline. There are 13 residues in the CDR3. With 6 bases removed from V and 6 bases from J, the gap between germline ends came to 14 bases. The clonotype originates from a boy aged 2 to 10 in good health and CMV-seronegative. Material: PBMCs. The chain combines TRBV6-5 with TRBJ1-2, with TRBD1 as a possible D gene (6 bases). The DNA of the CDR3 is TGTGCCAGCAGATCAGACAGGAGAGATGGCTACACCTTC. Translation gives CASRSDRRDGYTF.